This section outlines one T cell receptor beta chain sequence together with its context. The antigen is unknown. Germline is not matched at one junction end, which may reflect a read error. The data derive from a study of CD8+CD57+ T cells in acquired aplastic anemia. Study outcomes and limitations: Roughly 27 shared CD8+ CDR3s appeared highly expressed within patients' immunodominant clones.

Profiling that covered TCR beta VDJ and CDR3 relied on genomic DNA as its template. TCRdb redid the calling of the reads with MiXCR, one entry per CDR3 protein. The table lists about 200,000 distinct CDR3 sequences, about 62% of them singletons. Patients chosen for sequencing had shown CD8+CD57+ cell expansion by flow cytometry. Each patient gave a blood sample that was collected before any therapy had been received. The V gene's germline CDR1 is SGDLS and CDR2 YYNGEE. The CDR3 totals 12 residues. V gene TRBV9 combines with J gene TRBJ2-1, with no clear D. The sequence came from a human donor with aplastic anemia. The specimen sequenced was sorted CD4+, CD8+, or CD8+CD57+ T cells (not recorded which) from PBMCs. The CDR3 nucleotides are TGTGCCAGCAGCTCCTCGGACGGGTTCAGGATCTTC. It yields the protein CASSSSDGFRIF.